These 24 T cell receptor beta chains were sequenced from one sample in a study of OX40 agonist ivuxolimab in advanced cancers. Here immunoSEQ multiplex PCR was the method, and the copy in TCRdb shows in-frame clones only, minus some. The sample carries about 71,000 clones, approximately 94% recorded once. The sample consisted of CD4+ or CD8+ T cells sorted from blood, taken in a trial of the OX40 agonist ivuxolimab. The receptors come from an adult with an advanced solid tumor such as melanoma, head and neck, liver or kidney cancer.

Comments on this clone: This sample also contains other DNA sequences that code for the same CDR3. The CDR3 spells CASSLGANTEAFF. CDR3 bases: TGTGCCAGCAGCCTTGGGGCGAACACTGAAGCTTTCTTT. V and J are TRBV27 and TRBJ1-1; tentatively, D is TRBD1 (5 bases). The V end was cut by 6 bases, the J end by 1 base, with 9 bases between. The CDR3 extends over 13 amino acids. Germline CDR1 is MNHEY and CDR2 is SMNVEV (reference sequence).

The chain uses TRBV5-5 and TRBJ1-2; TRBD1 might be the D (5 bases). This CDR3 is 13 amino acids long. Germline CDR1 reads SGHKS; CDR2 reads YYEKEE (reference sequence). Deletions cut 10 bases from V and 7 bases from J, with 20 bases between. The CDR3 DNA reads TGTGCCTCTCCTGCAAACAGGAGCGGTGGCTACACCTTC. This translates into CASPANRSGGYTF.

This sequence joins TRBV10-2 and TRBJ2-2, with 9 bases matching TRBD1. Germline V gene lookup returns CDR1 WSHSY and CDR2 SAAADI. The CDR3 loop spans 18 amino acids. The junction had 15 bases not matched to a gene; V was cut back by 8 bases and J by 2 bases. The CDR3 sequence: CASQDGTGKWSNTGELFF. The CDR3, as DNA: TGCGCCAGCCAAGACGGGACAGGGAAATGGAGTAACACCGGGGAGCTGTTTTTT.

The chain links TRBV7-9 to TRBJ2-2; D possibly corresponds to TRBD2 (5 bases). Germline V gene sequence: CDR1 SEHNR, CDR2 FQNEAQ (reference sequence). V lost 4 bases and J lost 7, with 13 bases in between. CDR3 length: 14 amino acids. DNA of the CDR3: TGTGCCAGCAGCTCGAGGACTGAGGACGGGGAGCTGTTTTTT. Translation: CASSSRTEDGELFF.

J is TRBJ2-7 and V is TRBV5-4, with 10 positions matching TRBD1. The trim removed 9 bases at V and 3 bases at J, leaving 6 bases unmatched. The CDR3 is 13 amino acids. CDR1 is SGHNT, CDR2 YYREEE, per germline (reference sequence). The CDR3 nucleotides are TGTGCCATAGGGACAGGGGACCGCTACGAGCAGTACTTC. Translating it yields CAIGTGDRYEQYF.

This chain joins TRBV6-5 and TRBJ2-1, with 9 bases that match TRBD2. The length of the CDR3 is 11 residues. Germline V gives CDR1 MNHEY, CDR2 SVGAGI. CDR3 region: CGAGGTNEQFF. CDR3 nucleotide sequence: TGTGGAGCGGGGGGAACCAATGAGCAGTTCTTC.

This rearrangement joins TRBV28 to TRBJ1-1; D may be TRBD1 (5 bases). Trimming cost V 3 bases and J 11 bases, with 25 bases left between them. Germline V gives CDR1 MDHEN, CDR2 SYDVKM. CDR3 length: 16 amino acids. Here the CDR3 DNA reads TGTGCCAGCAGTTTCTCGACCGGGACGGACTACCTTGGGGCTTTCTTT. Translation gives CASSFSTGTDYLGAFF. The entire variable domain, with the rest obtained from reference TRBV28 and TRBJ1-1, is as follows: DVKVTQSSRYLVKRTGEKVFLECVQDMDHENMFWYRQDPGLGLRLIYFSYDVKMKEKGDIPEGYSVSREKKERFSLILESASTNQTSMYLCASSFSTGTDYLGAFFGQGTRLTVV.

The rearrangement joins TRBV7-6 to TRBJ1-1, with D possibly being TRBD1 (5 bases). There are 15 residues in the CDR3. Trimming left V 5 bases short and J 4 bases short, with 17 bases between. Germline assignment: CDR1 SGHVS and CDR2 FNYEAQ. The CDR3 region is CASSASQGGGTEAFF. The CDR3, as DNA: TGTGCCAGCAGCGCATCCCAGGGCGGCGGCACTGAAGCTTTCTTT.

In regard to this clone: Germline is not matched at one junction end, which may reflect a read error. The CDR3 coding sequence is TGCGCCAGCAGCCCGCCCCGGGAGGGCTCCCACAATGAGCAGTTCTTC. The encoded protein is CASSPPREGSHNEQFF. V is TRBV4-3 and J is TRBJ2-1; 8 bases are a match to TRBD2. Germline values: CDR1 LGHNA, CDR2 YSLEER. CDR3 length: 16 residues.

V usage is TRBV4-3 and J usage is TRBJ1-2, with D unresolved. Germline V gives CDR1 LGHNA, CDR2 YSLEER. The CDR3 has 15 amino acids. The ends were cut back, 4 bases at V and 0 bases at J, with 12 bases in the middle. Here the CDR3 reads CASSPVLGTNYGYTF. CDR3 DNA sequence: TGCGCCAGCAGCCCAGTTTTGGGAACTAACTATGGCTACACCTTC.

This chain uses TRBV4-1 with TRBJ1-5; D perhaps matches TRBD1 (6 bases). This CDR3 is built from 14 residues. Trimming stripped 4 bases from V and 7 bases from J, with 14 bases between. From germline, CDR1 is MGHRA and CDR2 YSYEKL. The CDR3 loop reads CASSPGQLAQPQHF. Written as DNA, the CDR3 is TGCGCCAGCAGCCCAGGACAGCTCGCCCAGCCCCAGCATTTT.

The count of this clone is one. V is TRBV5-5 and J is TRBJ1-1; D unresolved. This CDR3 contains 14 residues. V was shortened by 0 bases and J by 1 base, with 7 bases between the two germline ends. The V gene's germline CDR1 is SGHKS and CDR2 YYEKEE (reference sequence). The CDR3, as DNA: TGTGCCAGCAGCTTGGTTGGTGGGAACACTGAAGCTTTCTTT. This translates into CASSLVGGNTEAFF.

The chain carries TRBV7-9 and TRBJ1-1; the D is unclear. Germline-derived CDR1 and CDR2 are SEHNR and FQNEAQ (reference sequence). V shed 6 bases and J shed 4 bases, with 6 bases lying between them. The CDR3 has 11 residues. In DNA, the CDR3 is TGTGCCAGCAGAATAAGCACTGAAGCTTTCTTT. Encoded protein: CASRISTEAFF.

The chain combines TRBV7-2 with TRBJ1-3; tentatively, D is TRBD1 (6 bases). Germline CDR1 is SGHTA and CDR2 is FQGNSA. CDR3 length: 15 residues. V gave up 1 base and J gave up 0 bases, with 7 bases separating them. This chain's CDR3 is CASSLGGGSGNTIYF. CDR3 nucleotide sequence: TGTGCCAGCAGCTTAGGAGGGGGCTCTGGAAACACCATATATTTT.

This sequence joins TRBV7-9 and TRBJ2-3, with 11 nucleotides matching TRBD2. Germline trimming cut 5 bases from V and 5 bases from J; bases unmatched to any gene: 6. This CDR3 is built from 15 residues. Germline-derived CDR1 and CDR2 are SEHNR and FQNEAQ (reference sequence). The CDR3 DNA reads as TGTGCCAGCAGCCGCACTAGCGGGAGTGGAGATACGCAGTATTTT. Translating it yields CASSRTSGSGDTQYF.

This chain joins TRBV6-5 and TRBJ2-3; D is undetermined. Germline V gene sequence: CDR1 MNHEY, CDR2 SVGAGI. CDR3 length equals 13 residues. V was clipped by 4 bases and J by 3 bases, with 8 bases between them. CDR3 protein: CASSSGSTDTQYF. CDR3 sequence (DNA): TGTGCCAGCAGTTCCGGGTCAACAGATACGCAGTATTTT.

CDR3 bases: TGTGCCAGCAGCCCCGGGTATGGTAGCGGGAGTACGGATACGCAGTATTTT. Translating gives CASSPGYGSGSTDTQYF. The rearrangement uses TRBV9 and TRBJ2-3; TRBD2 matches at 9 bases. CDR1 is SGDLS, CDR2 YYNGEE, per germline. This CDR3 has 17 residues. The V gene end was trimmed by 4 bases and the J gene end by 6 bases; junction bases not matched to a gene: 15.

Regarding this clone: This sample includes further DNA sequences coding for the same CDR3. The chain links TRBV5-1 to TRBJ1-1; D call uncertain. V lost 0 bases and J 8 bases, leaving 5 bases between the germline ends. The CDR3 runs to 11 residues. Germline CDR1 SGHRS, CDR2 YFSETQ. The CDR3 loop is CASSLGAEAFF. CDR3 sequence (DNA): TGCGCCAGCAGCTTGGGGGCAGAAGCTTTCTTT. The full variable domain, its missing parts supplied by reference TRBV5-1 and TRBJ1-1, is KAGVTQTPRYLIKTRGQQVTLSCSPISGHRSVSWYQQTPGQGLQFLFEYFSETQRNKGNFPGRFSGRQFSNSRSEMNVSTLELGDSALYLCASSLGAEAFFGQGTRLTVV.

The J gene is TRBJ1-1, the V gene TRBV27; D may be TRBD1 (5 bases). V was pared by 5 bases and J by 4 bases, with 17 bases between. The CDR3 sequence is 15 residues long. The V gene's germline CDR1 is MNHEY and CDR2 SMNVEV (reference sequence). Here the CDR3 DNA reads TGTGCCAGCAGTCCCCAATCGTACGGGGGCACTGAAGCTTTCTTT. It is translated as CASSPQSYGGTEAFF.

The gene calls are TRBV7-9 and TRBJ1-1, with TRBD1 matching 9 bases. Trimming at V came to 5 bases and at J to 1 base, leaving 5 bases not matched to a gene. CDR3 length equals 15 residues. Germline V CDR1 and CDR2: SEHNR, FQNEAQ (reference sequence). CDR3 sequence (DNA): TGTGCCAGCAGCGAGGGACAGGGTAGGAACACTGAAGCTTTCTTT. It codes for CASSEGQGRNTEAFF.

The chain links TRBV11-2 to TRBJ1-6; a weak D match, TRBD1 (5 bases). V was pared by 8 bases and J by 7 bases, with 18 bases between. CDR1 and CDR2 from the germline V gene are SGHAT and FQNNGV. This CDR3 is built from 15 residues. CDR3 DNA sequence: TGTGCCAGCGAGGGGAAGGCCGGTCCAAATTCACCCCTCCACTTT. It translates to CASEGKAGPNSPLHF.

The V call is TRBV28, the J call TRBJ2-1, with unresolved D. The V and J ends lost 3 bases and 7 bases respectively, with 1 base between them. There are 10 residues in the CDR3. Germline lookup yields CDR1 MDHEN and CDR2 SYDVKM. CDR3 in DNA: TGTGCCAGCAGTTTTAATGAGCAGTTCTTC. As protein: CASSFNEQFF.

The J gene is TRBJ2-2, the V gene TRBV7-9, with a tentative D call TRBD2 (7 bases). Trimming shortened V by 10 bases and J by 3 bases, and 21 bases separated the two germline ends. The CDR3 has 16 residues. Per the germline V gene, CDR1 is SEHNR and CDR2 is FQNEAQ (reference sequence). CDR3 coding DNA: TGTGCCACCGATTGGAAACGGGGGGCTTACACCGGGGAGCTGTTTTTT. Protein: CATDWKRGAYTGELFF.

This sequence joins TRBV6-5 and TRBJ2-5, with TRBD2 matching 12 bases. V was pared by 11 bases and J by 3 bases, with 4 bases of the junction left unmatched. This CDR3 has 13 residues. Germline V gene sequence: CDR1 MNHEY, CDR2 SVGAGI. CDR3 coding DNA: TGTGCCTACCGACTAGCGGGGGAAGAGACCCAGTACTTC. This sequence encodes CAYRLAGEETQYF.